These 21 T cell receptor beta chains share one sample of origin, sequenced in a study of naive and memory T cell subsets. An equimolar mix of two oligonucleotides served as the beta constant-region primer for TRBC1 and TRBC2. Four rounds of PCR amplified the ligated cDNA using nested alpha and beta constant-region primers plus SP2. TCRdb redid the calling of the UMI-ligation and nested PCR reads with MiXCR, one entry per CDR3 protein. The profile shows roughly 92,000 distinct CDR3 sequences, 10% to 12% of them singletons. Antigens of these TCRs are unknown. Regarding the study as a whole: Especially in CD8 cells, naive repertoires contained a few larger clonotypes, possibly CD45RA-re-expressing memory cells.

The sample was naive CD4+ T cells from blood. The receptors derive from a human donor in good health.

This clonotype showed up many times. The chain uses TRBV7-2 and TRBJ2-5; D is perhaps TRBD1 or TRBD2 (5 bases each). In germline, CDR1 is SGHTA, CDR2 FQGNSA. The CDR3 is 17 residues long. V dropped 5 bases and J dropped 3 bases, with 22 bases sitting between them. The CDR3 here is CASSPRGDQVPEETQYF. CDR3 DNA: TGTGCCAGCAGCCCTAGAGGGGACCAGGTCCCTGAAGAGACCCAGTACTTC.

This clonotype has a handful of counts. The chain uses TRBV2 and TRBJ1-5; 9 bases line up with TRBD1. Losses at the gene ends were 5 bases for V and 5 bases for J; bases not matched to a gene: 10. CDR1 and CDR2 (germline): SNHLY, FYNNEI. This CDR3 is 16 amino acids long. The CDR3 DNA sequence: TGTGCCAGCAGTTCTCTTTCCGGGACAGGGCATCAGCCCCAGCATTTT. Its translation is CASSSLSGTGHQPQHF. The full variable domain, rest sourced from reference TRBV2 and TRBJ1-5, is EPEVTQTPSHQVTQMGQEVILRCVPISNHLYFYWYRQILGQKVEFLVSFYNNEISEKSEIFDDQFSVERPDGSNFTLKIRSTKLEDSAMYFCASSSLSGTGHQPQHFGDGTRLSIL.

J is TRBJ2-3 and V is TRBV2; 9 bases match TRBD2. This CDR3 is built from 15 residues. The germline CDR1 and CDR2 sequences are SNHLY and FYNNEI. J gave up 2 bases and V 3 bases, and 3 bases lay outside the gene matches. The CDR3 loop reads CASSDAGGNTDTQYF. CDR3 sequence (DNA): TGTGCCAGCAGTGATGCGGGGGGGAACACAGATACGCAGTATTTT.

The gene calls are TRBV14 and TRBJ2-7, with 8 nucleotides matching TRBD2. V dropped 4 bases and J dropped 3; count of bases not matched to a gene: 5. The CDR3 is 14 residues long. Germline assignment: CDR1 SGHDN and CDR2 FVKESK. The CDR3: CASSLAGLLYEQYF. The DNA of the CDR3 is TGTGCCAGCAGCCTAGCGGGGTTGCTCTACGAGCAGTACTTC.

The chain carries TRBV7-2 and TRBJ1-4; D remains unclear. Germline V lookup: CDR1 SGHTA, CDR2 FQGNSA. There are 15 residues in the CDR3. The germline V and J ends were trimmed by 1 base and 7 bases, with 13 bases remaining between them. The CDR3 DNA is TGTGCCAGCAGCTTAGACGGGCAACTAGCTGAAAAACTGTTTTTT. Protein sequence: CASSLDGQLAEKLFF.

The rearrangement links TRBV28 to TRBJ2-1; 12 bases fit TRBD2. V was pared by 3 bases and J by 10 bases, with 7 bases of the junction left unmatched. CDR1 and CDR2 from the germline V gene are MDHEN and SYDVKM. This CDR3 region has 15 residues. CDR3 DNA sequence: TGTGCCAGCAGTTTTAGGACTAGCGGGGTTCGGGAGCAGTTCTTC. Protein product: CASSFRTSGVREQFF.

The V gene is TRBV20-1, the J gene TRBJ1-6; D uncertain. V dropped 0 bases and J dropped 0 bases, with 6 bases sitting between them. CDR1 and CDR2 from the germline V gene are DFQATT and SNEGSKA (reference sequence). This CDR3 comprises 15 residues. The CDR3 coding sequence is TGCAGTGCTAGAGAGGTCAGCTCCTATAATTCACCCCTCCACTTT. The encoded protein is CSAREVSSYNSPLHF.

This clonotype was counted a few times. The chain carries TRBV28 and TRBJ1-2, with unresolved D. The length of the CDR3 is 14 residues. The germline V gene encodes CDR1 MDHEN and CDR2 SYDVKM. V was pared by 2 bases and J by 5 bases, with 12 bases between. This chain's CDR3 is CASSLRVMGYGYTF. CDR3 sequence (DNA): TGTGCCAGCAGTTTAAGGGTCATGGGGTATGGCTACACCTTC.

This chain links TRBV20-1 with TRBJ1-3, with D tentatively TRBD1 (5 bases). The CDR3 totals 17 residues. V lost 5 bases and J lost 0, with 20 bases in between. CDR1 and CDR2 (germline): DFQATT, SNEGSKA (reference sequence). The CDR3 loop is CSARDASLPFSGNTIYF. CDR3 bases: TGCAGTGCTCGGGACGCCTCACTCCCTTTCTCTGGAAACACCATATATTTT.

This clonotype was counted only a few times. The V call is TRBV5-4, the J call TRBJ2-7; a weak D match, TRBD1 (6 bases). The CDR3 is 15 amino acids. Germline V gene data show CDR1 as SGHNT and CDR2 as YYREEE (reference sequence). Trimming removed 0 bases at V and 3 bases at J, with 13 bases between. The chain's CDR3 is CASSLGQGPSYEQYF. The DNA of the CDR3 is TGTGCCAGCAGCTTGGGTCAGGGGCCGAGCTACGAGCAGTACTTC. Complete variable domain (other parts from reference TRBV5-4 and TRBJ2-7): ETGVTQSPTHLIKTRGQQVTLRCSSQSGHNTVSWYQQALGQGPQFIFQYYREEENGRGNFPPRFSGLQFPNYSSELNVNALELDDSALYLCASSLGQGPSYEQYFGPGTRLTVT.

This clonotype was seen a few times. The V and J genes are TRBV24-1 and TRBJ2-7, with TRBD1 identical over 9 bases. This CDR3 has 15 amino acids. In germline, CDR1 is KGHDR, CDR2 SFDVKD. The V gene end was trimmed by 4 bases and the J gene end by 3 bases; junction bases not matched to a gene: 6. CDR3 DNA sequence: TGTGCCACCAGTGACCACCGGACAGGGGACTACGAGCAGTACTTC. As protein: CATSDHRTGDYEQYF.

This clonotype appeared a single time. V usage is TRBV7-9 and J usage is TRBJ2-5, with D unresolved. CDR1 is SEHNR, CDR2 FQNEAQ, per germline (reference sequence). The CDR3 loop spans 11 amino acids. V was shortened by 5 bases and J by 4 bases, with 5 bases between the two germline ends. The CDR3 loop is CASSRSETQYF. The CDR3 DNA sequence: TGTGCCAGCAGCCGATCAGAGACCCAGTACTTC.

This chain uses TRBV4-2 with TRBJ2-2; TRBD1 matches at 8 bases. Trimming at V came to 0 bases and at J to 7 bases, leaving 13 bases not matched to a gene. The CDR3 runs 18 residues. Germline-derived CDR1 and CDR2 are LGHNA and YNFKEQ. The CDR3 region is CASSQDRGRTKGGGELFF. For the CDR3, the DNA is TGTGCCAGCAGCCAAGACAGGGGGCGGACCAAGGGCGGCGGGGAGCTGTTTTTT.

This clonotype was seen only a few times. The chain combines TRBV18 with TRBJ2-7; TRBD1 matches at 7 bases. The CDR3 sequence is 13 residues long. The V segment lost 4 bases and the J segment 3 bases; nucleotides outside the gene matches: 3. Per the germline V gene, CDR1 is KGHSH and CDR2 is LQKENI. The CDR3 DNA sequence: TGTGCCAGCTCACTGGGACAGAACTACGAGCAGTACTTC. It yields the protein CASSLGQNYEQYF.

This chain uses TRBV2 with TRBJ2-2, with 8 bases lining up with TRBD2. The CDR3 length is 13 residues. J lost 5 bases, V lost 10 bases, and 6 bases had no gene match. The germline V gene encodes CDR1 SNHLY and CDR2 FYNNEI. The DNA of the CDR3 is TGTGCCATCAGCGGGAGTGGAACCGGGGAGCTGTTTTTT. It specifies CAISGSGTGELFF.

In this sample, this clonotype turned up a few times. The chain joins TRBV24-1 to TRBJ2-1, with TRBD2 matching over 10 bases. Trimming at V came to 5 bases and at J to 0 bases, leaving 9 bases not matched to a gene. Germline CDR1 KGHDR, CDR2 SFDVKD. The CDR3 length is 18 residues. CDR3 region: CATSVTSGEKGSYNEQFF. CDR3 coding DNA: TGTGCCACCAGTGTTACTAGCGGGGAAAAGGGCTCCTACAATGAGCAGTTCTTC.

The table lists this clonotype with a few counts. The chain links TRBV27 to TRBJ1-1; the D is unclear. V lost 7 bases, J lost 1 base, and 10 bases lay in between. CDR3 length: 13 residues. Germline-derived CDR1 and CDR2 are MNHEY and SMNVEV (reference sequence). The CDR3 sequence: CASMGSGNTEAFF. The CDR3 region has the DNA TGTGCCAGCATGGGTTCAGGGAACACTGAAGCTTTCTTT.

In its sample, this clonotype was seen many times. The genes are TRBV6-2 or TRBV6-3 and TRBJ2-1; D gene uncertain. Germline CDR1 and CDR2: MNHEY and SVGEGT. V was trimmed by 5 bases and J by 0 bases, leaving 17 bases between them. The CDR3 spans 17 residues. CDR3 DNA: TGTGCCAGCAGTCCCGGGCCAGTAACACCCTCCTACAATGAGCAGTTCTTC. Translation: CASSPGPVTPSYNEQFF.

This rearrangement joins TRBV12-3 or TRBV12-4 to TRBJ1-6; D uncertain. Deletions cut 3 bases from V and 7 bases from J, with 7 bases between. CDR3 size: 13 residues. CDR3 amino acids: CASSFSRNSPLHF. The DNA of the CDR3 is TGTGCCAGCAGTTTTAGCAGGAATTCACCCCTCCACTTT.

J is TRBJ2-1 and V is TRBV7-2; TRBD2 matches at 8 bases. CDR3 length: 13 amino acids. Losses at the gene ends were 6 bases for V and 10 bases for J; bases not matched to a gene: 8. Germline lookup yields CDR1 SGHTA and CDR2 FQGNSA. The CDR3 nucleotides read TGTGCCAGCAGGCGTAGCGGGGCCAGGGAGCAGTTCTTC. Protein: CASRRSGAREQFF.

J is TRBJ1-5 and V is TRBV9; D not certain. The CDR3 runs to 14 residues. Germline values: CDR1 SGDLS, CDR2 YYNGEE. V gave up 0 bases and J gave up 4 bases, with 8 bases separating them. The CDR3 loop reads CASSVGAVNQPQHF. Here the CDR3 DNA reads TGTGCCAGCAGCGTAGGAGCAGTAAATCAGCCCCAGCATTTT.